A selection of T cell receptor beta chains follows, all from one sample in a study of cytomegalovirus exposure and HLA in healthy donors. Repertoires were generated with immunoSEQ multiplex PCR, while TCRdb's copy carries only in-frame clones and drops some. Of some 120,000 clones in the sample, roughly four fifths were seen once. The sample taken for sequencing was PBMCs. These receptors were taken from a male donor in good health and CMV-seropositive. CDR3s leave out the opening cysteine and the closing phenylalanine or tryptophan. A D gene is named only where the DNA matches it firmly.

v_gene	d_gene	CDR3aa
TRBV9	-	ASSVGSGRY
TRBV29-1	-	SVVGGPDSYNEQF
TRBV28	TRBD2	ASSFLAGQETQY
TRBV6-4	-	ASSPGPGSNTGELF
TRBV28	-	ASDFRRSSYEQY
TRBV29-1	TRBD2	SVEVRGRAFYEQY
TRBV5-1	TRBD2	ASSREGTGYEQY
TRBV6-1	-	ASRGQTYTGELF
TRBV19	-	ASSNSLYQPQH
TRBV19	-	ASSIGLGDIDDNEQF
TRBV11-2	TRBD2	ASSFYRGRGYEQY
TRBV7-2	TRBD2	ASSLSGRMPYYEQY
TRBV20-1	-	SATRVETQY
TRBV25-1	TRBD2	ASSDSGRAFPDTQY
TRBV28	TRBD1	ASGARDRAPYGNQPQH
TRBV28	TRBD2	ASSSGLATYNEQF
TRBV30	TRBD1	AWGLDRDQETQY
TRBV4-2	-	ASSQLQGLHPGELF
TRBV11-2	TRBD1	ASSLRGTEEETQY
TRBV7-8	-	ASRGDSMSGELF
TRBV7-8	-	ASSPDGGAYGYT
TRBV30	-	AWTPGQYSNQPQH
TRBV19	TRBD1	ASSPDRVWETQY
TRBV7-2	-	ASSSSFGKAYEQY
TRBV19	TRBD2	ASSIERELSYEQY
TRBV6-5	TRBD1	ASGQGFGT
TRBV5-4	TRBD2	ASSLGPGLAGGLTDTQY
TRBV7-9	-	ASSLGHSNQPQH
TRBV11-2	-	ASSLTISYEQY
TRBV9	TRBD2	ASSAGGETQY
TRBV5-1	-	ASTPASAAKETQY